This T cell receptor (beta chain) was profiled in a study of blood T cell repertoires in COVID-19. Study overall: Spain, Italy and the United States supplied samples that represented acute and convalescent COVID-19. Sample material is recorded as cDNA or gDNA derived from T cells, B-cell-depleted T cells, or PBMCs.

As processed by the authors: The assay estimated nucleated cells by amplifying reference gene primers. TCRdb keeps only in-frame clones here, not all; method: immunoSEQ multiplex PCR. The D gene and trimming were derived from the DNA, and the V and J assignments and clone size from that table. This table holds 60,000 or so clones, roughly 71% found once. The CDR3 has 14 amino acids. V lost 2 bases, J lost 9 bases, and 10 bases stayed unmatched. The germline V gene has CDR1 GTSNPN and CDR2 SVGIG (reference sequence). Sequenced material: peripheral blood. The clonotype was recovered from a woman older than 75 with acute or convalescent COVID-19. V and J are TRBV30 and TRBJ1-5; TRBD1 matches at 7 bases. The CDR3 nucleotides are TGTGCCTGGAGTCCCGGAGGGGGCATCGGGCCCCAGCATTTT. This sequence encodes CAWSPGGGIGPQHF. Supplemented by reference TRBV30 and TRBJ1-5, the full variable domain reads SQTIHQWPATLVQPVGSPLSLECTVEGTSNPNLYWYRQAAGRGLQLLFYSVGIGQISSEVPQNLSASRPQDRQFILSSKKLLLSDSGFYLCAWSPGGGIGPQHFGDGTRLSIL.